This T cell receptor (beta chain) originates from a study of shared clonotypes between healthy human individuals. Findings and caveats of the study: The study found approximately 5% of naive CD4 clonotypes shared across a handful of donors. Expectations were that clonotype sharing among donors would be affected by sequencing depth.

About this clone: Antigen unknown.

Repertoires were generated with immunoSEQ multiplex PCR, while TCRdb's copy carries only in-frame clones and drops some. The sample lists 1.5 million to 2.5 million clones, about 95% occurring once. The CDR3 consists of 17 residues. V lost 8 bases and J lost 0, with 17 bases in between. The V gene's germline CDR1 is SGHTA and CDR2 FQGNSA. Naive-designated CD8 cells lacked CD45RO, were positively enriched for CCR7, and omitted terminally differentiated effector memory CD45RA+ cells. Sequenced material: naive CD8+ T cells sorted from blood. The sequence derives from a man between 18 and 29 years old in good health. The chain is built from TRBV7-2 and TRBJ1-6; D perhaps matches TRBD1 (6 bases). CDR3 residues: CASSGGQIYSYNSPLHF. The CDR3 bases are TGTGCCAGCTCCGGTGGACAGATCTACTCCTATAATTCACCCCTCCACTTT.